This TCR beta chain was found in a study of vaccination and CD4 T cells after COVID-19. Concerning this clonotype: What it binds is not known.

Sequenced with the Oncomine TCR Beta short-read assay was DNA taken from cultured CD4+ T cells. TCRdb independently ran MiXCR on the PCR reads; one entry per CDR3 protein. Counted here are 9,000 to 10,000 distinct CDR3 sequences, 66% occurring once; the ten biggest clones make up approximately 25%. Treatment specified: approximately 10-day PBMC culture with coronavirus spike peptide pools or control peptides (ViraFEST assay). The sample comprised CD4+ T cells from blood, cultured in vitro. The sequence derives from a human donor who had recovered from COVID-19.

The CDR3 region is CSASATRGNTQYF. The CDR3 DNA follows: TGCAGTGCTAGCGCCACTAGAGGGAATACGCAGTATTTT. The chain employs TRBV20-1 and TRBJ2-3; possibly TRBD2 for D (5 bases). The CDR3 is 13 residues long. V was pared by 3 bases and J by 7 bases, with 14 bases between. The germline gives CDR1 DFQATT, CDR2 SNEGSKA (reference sequence).